This T cell receptor beta chain was profiled in a study of cytomegalovirus exposure and HLA in healthy donors (TCRdb year 2017). For the study in its entirety: An earlier analysis of some 620 of the donors reported roughly 300 Gb of sequence data and 95 million to 130 million unique TCR beta sequences obtained from 150 million to 200 million T cells. A later genetic analysis used genome-wide SNP genotypes for about 55% of the 666 donors, treating that subset as a discovery cohort. An earlier analysis of around 540 of the donors applied high-throughput TCR beta sequencing to assess whether each TCR beta V gene segment acted as functional or pseudogenic. Donor age, sex, ethnicity and CMV serostatus were compiled together with the repertoire data. In addition to the first cohort of roughly 700 subjects, a separate validation cohort of some 120 different subjects was used. To predict cytomegalovirus infection status, the study combined high-throughput TCR immunosequencing, statistical association of individual TCRs with disease status, and machine learning. A later analysis re-analyzed previously published TCR beta repertoires from 666 donors and added high-resolution HLA genotyping to study TCR occurrence patterns. The study aimed to test whether cataloging public T cell receptors could reveal signatures of past pathogen exposure. The study used immunosequencing to profile the T cell repertoires of approximately 630 subjects and linked those repertoires to cytomegalovirus serostatus. On average, around 230,000 unique TCR beta nucleotide sequences were sequenced per donor among a few hundred genotyped donors of the cohort, with approximately 18% of those sequences being non-productive. An early release covering 550 to 650 HLA-typed donors comprised 250 to 350 gigabases of sequencing data and approximately 85 million unique TCR sequences. Rather than drawing on any new phenotypic data, the later analysis identified candidate immune exposures from TCR beta sequences and the way those sequences occurred across donors. Roughly 5 DR-DQ haplotypes were treated as single units for association and clustering because of strong linkage in the cohort. HLA typing included class I and class II loci at four-digit resolution. Typing coverage differed by locus: A, B, C, DRB1 and DQB1 were typed in about 629-630 donors, DQA1 in about 500, DPA1 in 606, and DPB1 in just under 480. The genetic ancestry cluster associated with self-reported Caucasian donors included about 84% of the 300 to 450 genotyped donors. Every repertoire in the discovery cohort had been generated on one and the same sequencing platform. Overall results and qualifications from the work: The classifier was reported to diagnose cytomegalovirus status with high specificity and sensitivity in both the original cohort and the validation cohort. While some public TCRs were present in many individuals, most TCR sequences turned up only very rarely across donors. Immune exposure information for the cohort was limited to CMV serostatus. A further reported finding was that TCR beta sequences accurately predicted the HLA-A and HLA-B alleles for most subjects in the first cohort. In a later analysis, around 17,000 TCR beta sequences were associated with specific HLA alleles at a false discovery rate of 0.05. Because counts were too low, 15 or so rarely observed V segments, including chromosome 9 orphons, were excluded from the earlier analysis of around 640 of the donors. The authors suggested that the approach could potentially be extended to other disease states and immunological phenotypes. Compared with equally common non-associated chains, HLA-associated TCR beta chains in a later analysis were more clonally expanded and had lower generation probabilities. In the study, about 150 TCR beta chains were listed as associated with cytomegalovirus. When HLA alleles, especially DR and DQ, strongly co-occurred, TCR associations were difficult to assign to individual alleles. The 87-base-pair reads could not distinguish some IMGT-functional V segments, including TRBV6-2 and TRBV6-3, so those segments were excluded. In a later genetic analysis, a missense DCLRE1C variant was associated with V-gene and J-gene trimming of TCR beta chains, and the association was replicated in an independent cohort. A later analysis found that TCR association rates varied across HLA loci, with DRB1 alleles showing the most associated TCRs and HLA-C alleles the fewest. A cluster of highly shared sequence variants was judged likely to be a technical artifact of the sequencing pipeline. A later analysis reported that several top co-occurrence clusters appeared linked to parvovirus B19, influenza, CMV and Epstein-Barr virus. Presence/absence analyses assumed roughly uniform sequencing depth across donors, an assumption that may not hold. A later genetic analysis reported fewer N-insertions in productive TCRs among donors in an Asian-associated ancestry cluster than the roughly 720-donor mean. Because some donors lacked HLA typing at each locus, the association tests relied only on the typed subset. A few of the identified cytomegalovirus-associated TCR beta chains were confirmed in vitro to be specific for cytomegalovirus antigens. In an earlier analysis of around 500 of the donors, most TCR beta V segments appeared in productive rearrangements about 90% or about 30% of the time, broadly matching IMGT annotations. The cohort was sequenced for TCR beta chains only, and without alpha or paired-chain data the features that could be detected were limited. According to a later analysis, most CMV-associated TCR beta chains appeared to be HLA-restricted, and the HLA associations seemed to be driven largely by CMV exposure. Correlated functional status among segregating V segments might reflect linkage disequilibrium, but an unknown experimental factor could not be ruled out.

Comments on this clone: No antigen is known for it. No base-level quality is on record; no much larger clone is a single base apart.

The CDR3 holds 14 amino acids from the cysteine to the phenylalanine. Here the CDR3 DNA is all that survives: 42 bases in frame from base 1. The junction shows trimming of 11 bases on V and 3 bases on J, and the gene matches do not reach 10 bases of it. The germline V gene gives CDR1 as SGHVS and CDR2 as FQNEAQ. Preparation of the library involved the immunoSEQ multiplex PCR assay. The multiplex PCR relied on a mix of 60 forward primers for TCR Vbeta segments and 13 reverse primers for TCR Jbeta segments. The CDR3 region of rearranged TCR beta genes was amplified from genomic DNA by a multiplex PCR assay. The amplified TCR beta libraries were sequenced on the Illumina HiSeq System as 87-base-pair reads. The study's own analysis went as follows. A later analysis counted approximately 74 million unique TCR beta chains across the 500 to 850 repertoires, and 9 million to 14 million of these chains were shared by at least two donors. To remove PCR and sequencing errors, raw reads were error-corrected and collapsed into unique sequences using a nearest-neighbor algorithm that merged closely related sequences. Alignment of CDR3 sequences to IMGT reference sequences was used to assign V, D and J gene segments. For a sequence to be retained, a match of at least six nucleotides was required to both a V gene segment and a J gene segment. Rearrangements were classified as productive when the CDR3 lacked stop codons and remained in frame with V and J, and all other rearrangements were classified as non-productive. CDR3 was defined according to IMGT convention as the region running from the second conserved V-encoded cysteine to the conserved J-encoded phenylalanine. Sequences without an unambiguous match to a single V gene segment were excluded from the earlier analysis of several hundred of the donors. In an earlier analysis of 587 of the donors, V segments were called functional above 56.7% productive rearrangements and were called segregating when the between-donor standard deviation exceeded 5%. A statistical classification framework was developed to diagnose cytomegalovirus status using the catalog of TCR beta chain sequences. A later analysis assigned V and J genes by comparing TCR nucleotide sequences with IMGT/GENE-DB human TR gene sequences. The TCRdist pipeline was used in a later analysis to assign CDR3 sequences and most-parsimonious VDJ recombination scenarios. In a later analysis, each TCR beta chain was defined by its CDR3 amino acid sequence together with its V-gene family, and reads without a unique V-gene family were excluded. To address suspected cross-contamination and a sequencing artifact, a later analysis removed roughly 580 highly shared, low-generation-probability nucleotide sequences. In a later analysis, a clonal expansion index for each public chain was calculated from normalized within-repertoire ranks of inferred template counts. Generation probabilities in a later analysis came from a VDJ recombination model fitted to out-of-frame rearrangements, and those results were checked against IGoR. In a later analysis, TCR-TCR, TCR-HLA and TCR-CMV co-occurrence was scored with hypergeometric tests, and a repertoire-size bias correction was applied to TCR pairs. To estimate false discovery rates, a later analysis permuted the HLA or CMV assignments 20 times. In a later analysis, co-occurring TCRs were grouped using DBSCAN, and TCRdist sequence similarity was added for clustering within HLA-allele-positive subsets. Co-occurrence clustering excluded repertoires with fewer than 30,000 or more than 120,000 public chains, plus five with anomalous nucleotide sharing. This immuneACCESS table, as held by TCRdb, lists in-frame sequences with V and J called but not all clones. Of the missing ones, under half trace to an unresolved V gene in checked studies; the others have no known cause. The DNA gave D and trimming, while V, J and clone size come from that table. The sample table holds over 150,000 clones, of which around 80% were seen once. The ten largest make up 4.5% to 7% of the sample.

In total, 630 or so healthy bone marrow donors made up the cohort. At the time of sampling, all cohort members were nominally healthy, though unrecorded immune exposures were likely present. The donor tested CMV seropositive and was one of the 289 seropositive cohort members. Each donor provided a peripheral blood sample, and peripheral blood mononuclear cells were used for TCR beta sequencing. Genomic DNA extraction from the blood cell samples was performed with the Qiagen DNeasy Blood Extraction Kit. This TCR was sampled from a woman aged 40 to 50 in good health and CMV-seropositive. Recombination linked TRBV7-8 to TRBJ2-7; TRBD1 matches 10 bases in the middle. Source material: PBMCs. For the CDR3, the sequence is CAPPGTGEGYEQYF. The sequenced DNA: TGTGCCCCGCCGGGGACAGGGGAGGGCTACGAGCAGTACTTC.